This T cell receptor beta chain was identified during a study of shared clonotypes between healthy human individuals. As for the study in general: CD4 naive and memory got three plates each, CD8 naive two, CD8 memory one.

From germline, CDR1 is GTSNPN and CDR2 SVGIG (reference sequence). The CDR3 length is 12 residues. The ends were cut back, 8 bases at V and 4 bases at J, with 14 bases in the middle. Method: immunoSEQ multiplex PCR; TCRdb's copy keeps in-frame clones and lacks some. The sample includes 2 million to 2.5 million clones, around 95% of them seen just once. This rearrangement joins TRBV30 to TRBJ2-5, with a tentative D call TRBD1 (6 bases). The receptor's source is a man younger than 35 in good health. The sample comprised naive CD4+ T cells sorted from blood. Subset reported: CD45RA+ positively selected. Here the CDR3 DNA reads TGTGCCAAAGGGGGTTTAGGAGAGACCCAGTACTTC. It translates to CAKGGLGETQYF. Complete variable domain (other parts from reference TRBV30 and TRBJ2-5): SQTIHQWPATLVQPVGSPLSLECTVEGTSNPNLYWYRQAAGRGLQLLFYSVGIGQISSEVPQNLSASRPQDRQFILSSKKLLLSDSGFYLCAKGGLGETQYFGPGTRLLVL.